Below, 25 T cell receptor beta chains from the same sample are listed, as sequenced in a study of OX40 agonist ivuxolimab in advanced cancers. TCRdb's table, derived via immunoSEQ multiplex PCR, lists solely in-frame clones and lacks some. The sample lists 40,000 to 60,000 clones, around 84% seen once, with 20% in the top ten. The sample here was CD4+ or CD8+ T cells sorted from blood, taken in a trial of the OX40 agonist ivuxolimab. These TCRs come from an adult with an advanced solid tumor such as melanoma, head and neck, liver or kidney cancer.

This clone was seen once. This chain connects TRBV15 to TRBJ1-5; perhaps TRBD1 as D (5 bases). This CDR3 spans 16 amino acids. V gave up 3 bases and J gave up 1 base, with 13 bases separating them. Germline CDR1 LNHNV, CDR2 YYDKDF (reference sequence). CDR3 amino acids: CATSSAGLLSNQPQHF. The CDR3 nucleotides read TGTGCCACCAGCAGTGCAGGGCTTTTAAGCAATCAGCCCCAGCATTTT.

This clone was observed a few times. Other DNA sequences in this specimen translate into the identical CDR3. The DNA for the CDR3 is TGTGCCAGCAGCCTAGGGACAGATTATAACTATGGCTACACCTTC. It specifies CASSLGTDYNYGYTF. The gene calls are TRBV7-9 and TRBJ1-2, with TRBD1 matching over 7 bases. Germline V gene lookup returns CDR1 SEHNR and CDR2 FQNEAQ (reference sequence). CDR3 length: 15 residues. The V and J ends lost 5 bases and 1 base, in that order; junction bases with no gene match: 7.

This clone came up many times. The same CDR3 arises from other DNA sequences in this sample as well. The chain joins TRBV7-9 to TRBJ2-1; D remains ambiguous. Trimming took 5 bases from V and 6 from J, leaving 2 bases between them. The CDR3 sequence is 10 residues long. Germline loops: CDR1 SEHNR, CDR2 FQNEAQ (reference sequence). CDR3 protein: CASSPNEQFF. The CDR3 DNA reads TGTGCCAGCAGCCCCAATGAGCAGTTCTTC.

The gene calls are TRBV11-2 and TRBJ1-4; no clear D gene. This CDR3 region has 17 residues. V dropped 5 bases and J dropped 5 bases, with 21 bases sitting between them. The germline CDR1 and CDR2 sequences are SGHAT and FQNNGV. CDR3 residues: CASSPRLLERGNEKLFF. CDR3 sequence (DNA): TGTGCCAGCAGCCCCCGACTTCTTGAGAGAGGCAATGAAAAACTGTTTTTT.

J is TRBJ2-1 and V is TRBV9, with 9 bases identical to TRBD2. The CDR3 contains 17 residues. Per germline, CDR1 SGDLS and CDR2 YYNGEE. Trimming took 4 bases from V and 2 from J; bases not matched to a gene: 10. Here the CDR3 DNA reads TGTGCCAGCAGCCCCCTGGCGGGCGGGGGGGCCTACAATGAGCAGTTCTTC. This gives the protein CASSPLAGGGAYNEQFF.

This clone came up once. The V call is TRBV9, the J call TRBJ2-2; TRBD2 matches at 11 bases. V was clipped by 0 bases and J by 4 bases; unmatched bases: 5. The CDR3 consists of 17 residues. Germline CDR1 and CDR2: SGDLS and YYNGEE. The chain's CDR3 is CASSVGGLAGGTGELFF. Here the CDR3 DNA reads TGTGCCAGCAGCGTAGGCGGGCTAGCGGGAGGCACCGGGGAGCTGTTTTTT.

This clone was picked up one time. The V call is TRBV6-1, the J call TRBJ2-7; D could derive from TRBD1 or TRBD2 (5 bases each). Deletions cut 2 bases from V and 4 bases from J, with 15 bases between. CDR1 MNHNS and CDR2 SASEGT come from the germline V gene. The CDR3 has 15 amino acids. The chain's CDR3 is CASSESVRGEYEQYV. The CDR3 DNA sequence: TGTGCCAGCAGTGAATCCGTACGAGGGGAGTACGAGCAGTACGTC.

The rearrangement joins TRBV27 to TRBJ2-2; D unclear. Germline V gene lookup returns CDR1 MNHEY and CDR2 SMNVEV (reference sequence). V lost 8 bases to trimming and J lost 3 bases, with 4 bases between them. The CDR3 is 11 residues long. The CDR3 protein is CASRDTGELFF. The CDR3 DNA reads TGTGCCAGCCGAGACACCGGGGAGCTGTTTTTT.

The gene calls are TRBV27 and TRBJ2-1; D might be TRBD1 or TRBD2, each matching 5 bases. Trimming removed 7 bases at V and 6 bases at J, with 16 bases between. Germline lookup yields CDR1 MNHEY and CDR2 SMNVEV (reference sequence). This CDR3 spans 14 amino acids. The CDR3 is CASTLTGLGNEQFF. The DNA for the CDR3 is TGTGCCAGCACCTTGACGGGGCTAGGCAATGAGCAGTTCTTC.

The rearrangement links TRBV6-6 to TRBJ2-3; TRBD2 agrees at 8 bases. The germline CDR1 and CDR2 sequences are MNHNY and SVGAGI (reference sequence). The CDR3 sequence is 15 residues long. With V trimmed by 2 bases and J by 3 bases, 4 bases remained unmatched. This CDR3 is CASSYAGGGTDTQYF. DNA of the CDR3: TGTGCCAGCAGTTACGCGGGGGGCGGAACAGATACGCAGTATTTT.

V and J are TRBV6-1 and TRBJ2-7; maybe TRBD1 (6 bases). The CDR3 totals 13 residues. V was cut by 5 bases and J by 5 bases, with 13 bases left in between. CDR1 and CDR2 (germline): MNHNS, SASEGT. The CDR3 reads CASSRQALDEQYV. CDR3 bases: TGTGCCAGCAGTAGACAGGCTTTGGACGAGCAGTACGTC.

This sequence joins TRBV27 and TRBJ2-7, with D hard to call. Trimming removed 3 bases at V and 0 bases at J, with 3 bases between. The germline CDR1 and CDR2 sequences are MNHEY and SMNVEV (reference sequence). CDR3 size: 12 residues. The CDR3 coding sequence is TGTGCCAGCAGTTTCCCCTCCTACGAGCAGTACGTC. Translation: CASSFPSYEQYV.

V is TRBV7-6 and J is TRBJ2-1; D may match TRBD1 or TRBD2 (6 bases each). The germline V and J ends were trimmed by 1 base and 5 bases, with 12 bases remaining between them. CDR1 SGHVS and CDR2 FNYEAQ come from the germline V gene. The CDR3 extends over 15 amino acids. CDR3 nucleotides: TGTGCCAGCAGCTTAGACGGGGGCCTAAACAATGAGCAGTTCTTC. This encodes CASSLDGGLNNEQFF.

In DNA, the CDR3 is TGTGCCAGCAGCTACGGCGGGTTACCGAATTCACCCCTCCACTTT. Translation: CASSYGGLPNSPLHF. The V and J genes are TRBV9 and TRBJ1-6, with D uncertain. Trimming removed 4 bases from V and 7 bases from J, with 15 bases in between. This CDR3 comprises 15 residues. CDR1 is SGDLS, CDR2 YYNGEE, per germline.

The chain has TRBV15 and TRBJ2-1, with D perhaps matching TRBD2 (6 bases). Trimming cost V 6 bases and J 7 bases, with 13 bases left between them. The CDR3 has 13 residues. Germline V lookup: CDR1 LNHNV, CDR2 YYDKDF (reference sequence). This chain's CDR3 is CATRPAGRNEQFF. The CDR3 DNA sequence: TGTGCCACCAGACCGGCGGGGCGAAATGAGCAGTTCTTC.

The chain employs TRBV5-1 and TRBJ1-6; 9 positions match TRBD1. CDR1 is SGHRS, CDR2 YFSETQ, per germline. The CDR3 is 14 amino acids. V was clipped by 3 bases and J by 12 bases; unmatched bases: 7. The CDR3 DNA reads TGCGCCAGCAGCTCGGGACAGGGACCTGGACCCCTCCACTTT. It yields the protein CASSSGQGPGPLHF. Supplemented by reference TRBV5-1 and TRBJ1-6, the full variable domain reads KAGVTQTPRYLIKTRGQQVTLSCSPISGHRSVSWYQQTPGQGLQFLFEYFSETQRNKGNFPGRFSGRQFSNSRSEMNVSTLELGDSALYLCASSSGQGPGPLHFGNGTRLTVT.

This chain uses TRBV7-9 with TRBJ2-7; 7 bases align to TRBD2. This CDR3 spans 16 amino acids. The germline V gene has CDR1 SEHNR and CDR2 FQNEAQ (reference sequence). V was pared by 5 bases and J by 2 bases, with 12 bases of the junction left unmatched. CDR3: CASSNSGGGPPYEQYF. Here the CDR3 DNA reads TGTGCCAGCAGCAACTCTGGGGGGGGTCCCCCCTACGAGCAGTACTTC.

V gene TRBV10-3 combines with J gene TRBJ1-6; TRBD1 matches 7 bases. Germline CDR1 is ENHRY and CDR2 is SYGVKD. The V segment lost 2 bases and the J segment 14 bases; nucleotides outside the gene matches: 24. The CDR3 spans 19 residues. The CDR3 DNA reads as TGTGCCATCAGTGAGAGCGCTAAGAGGGACAGCCCCTTAGTGAAAGCCCTCCACTTT. Translating gives CAISESAKRDSPLVKALHF.

The chain combines TRBV7-3 with TRBJ2-1; 11 positions agree with TRBD2. Germline CDR1 is SGHTA and CDR2 is FQGTGA. CDR3 length equals 17 residues. The J segment lost 0 bases and the V segment lost 7 bases, leaving 8 bases of the junction unmatched. CDR3 DNA: TGTGCCAGCACCCCTAGCGGGGGGACTACCTCCTACAATGAGCAGTTCTTC. It is translated as CASTPSGGTTSYNEQFF.

V usage is TRBV11-2 and J usage is TRBJ2-2; D perhaps matches TRBD1 (6 bases). Trimming shortened V by 4 bases and J by 3 bases, and 6 bases separated the two germline ends. The germline gives CDR1 SGHAT, CDR2 FQNNGV. The CDR3 extends over 13 amino acids. The CDR3 loop reads CASSSGDTGELFF. The CDR3 bases are TGTGCCAGCAGCTCAGGGGACACCGGGGAGCTGTTTTTT. Variable domain in full (rest from reference TRBV11-2 and TRBJ2-2): EAGVAQSPRYKIIEKRQSVAFWCNPISGHATLYWYQQILGQGPKLLIQFQNNGVVDDSQLPKDRFSAERLKGVDSTLKIQPAKLEDSAVYLCASSSGDTGELFFGEGSRLTVL.

The chain recombines TRBV9 with TRBJ2-1, with TRBD2 matching over 11 bases. Looked up from germline, CDR1 is SGDLS and CDR2 is YYNGEE. Losses at the gene ends were 4 bases for V and 0 bases for J; bases not matched to a gene: 12. This CDR3 spans 19 amino acids. CDR3 amino acids: CASSPVGASGGSSYNEQFF. CDR3 coding DNA: TGTGCCAGCAGCCCAGTGGGGGCTAGCGGGGGGAGCTCCTACAATGAGCAGTTCTTC.

This clone was counted once. The chain employs TRBV7-3 and TRBJ2-2; perhaps TRBD2 as D (6 bases). The length of the CDR3 is 16 residues. CDR1 is SGHTA, CDR2 FQGTGA, per germline. The V gene lost 5 bases and the J gene lost 3 bases, with 16 bases spanning the gap. The CDR3 here is CASSRPGDGDTGELFF. CDR3 DNA sequence: TGTGCCAGCAGCCGGCCGGGGGACGGAGACACCGGGGAGCTGTTTTTT.

The V and J genes are TRBV7-6 and TRBJ2-1, with D possibly matching TRBD1 (5 bases). The germline CDR1 and CDR2 sequences are SGHVS and FNYEAQ. The CDR3 loop spans 11 amino acids. V was cut by 5 bases and J by 8 bases, with 7 bases left in between. The CDR3 loop is CASSQGDEQFF. In nucleotides, the CDR3 is TGTGCCAGCAGCCAGGGTGATGAGCAGTTCTTC.

The chain employs TRBV29-1 and TRBJ2-3; D is possibly TRBD2 (6 bases). Trimming took off 7 bases at V and 4 bases at J, with 12 bases between the two ends. Germline CDR1 is SQVTM and CDR2 is ANQGSEA. The CDR3 has 12 amino acids. CDR3 sequence reads: CSAAGMPDTQYF. The CDR3 DNA reads TGCAGCGCCGCGGGGATGCCAGATACGCAGTATTTT.

This chain connects TRBV7-2 to TRBJ2-7; D possibly corresponds to TRBD2 (5 bases). Trimming pared 1 base from V and 5 bases from J, leaving 9 bases between. Germline loops: CDR1 SGHTA, CDR2 FQGNSA. The CDR3 contains 13 residues. The CDR3 DNA follows: TGTGCCAGCAGCTTAGTCTCCGGGGACGAGCAGTACGTC. This codes for CASSLVSGDEQYV.